These 17 T cell receptor beta chains were all obtained from the same sample, sequenced in a study of shared clonotypes between healthy human individuals. Repertoires were generated with immunoSEQ multiplex PCR, while TCRdb's copy carries only in-frame clones and drops some. Seen here are some 2,000,000 clones, about 94% observed once, and the top ten hold 0.85% to 1.2%. Terminally differentiated effector memory CD45RA+ cells were excluded from the naive CD8 cells, which were CD45RO-negative and positively selected for CCR7. Sequenced: naive CD8+ T cells sorted from blood. Receptors originate from a young man in good health.

The chain combines TRBV28 with TRBJ1-2, with a weak D call TRBD1 (5 bases). V lost 1 base, J lost 8 bases, and 17 bases lay in between. The CDR3 covers 15 residues. Germline loops: CDR1 MDHEN, CDR2 SYDVKM. The CDR3 protein is CASSLSTGPGGGYTF. CDR3 nucleotide sequence: TGTGCCAGCAGTTTATCGACTGGCCCCGGGGGAGGCTACACCTTC.

J is TRBJ2-3 and V is TRBV28; 7 positions agree with TRBD1. With V trimmed by 5 bases and J by 0 bases, 5 bases remained unmatched. CDR1 and CDR2 (germline): MDHEN, SYDVKM. The CDR3 is made up of 15 amino acids. CDR3 protein: CASSNPGGSTDTQYF. The CDR3 nucleotides read TGTGCCAGCAGTAACCCAGGGGGAAGCACAGATACGCAGTATTTT.

This clone was seen once. This chain joins TRBV15 and TRBJ2-5; either TRBD1 or TRBD2 may fit D (5 bases each). V lost 0 bases and J 4 bases, leaving 12 bases between the germline ends. The CDR3 has 15 residues. The germline V gene encodes CDR1 LNHNV and CDR2 YYDKDF (reference sequence). CDR3 in amino acids: CATSRDFGGTETQYF. The CDR3 region has the DNA TGTGCCACCAGCAGAGATTTTGGGGGAACAGAGACCCAGTACTTC.

Note on this clone: Other DNA sequences in the sample encode the same CDR3. The chain joins TRBV4-3 to TRBJ2-1, with D perhaps TRBD2 (5 bases). This CDR3 comprises 14 residues. V was pared by 0 bases and J by 4 bases, with 7 bases between. Germline V gene data show CDR1 as LGHNA and CDR2 as YSLEER. CDR3 region: CASSQESGYNEQFF. The CDR3 DNA reads as TGCGCCAGCAGCCAAGAGTCGGGGTACAATGAGCAGTTCTTC.

This clone appeared a single time. The chain has TRBV9 and TRBJ2-7, with TRBD1 matching over 10 bases. The CDR3 runs to 18 residues. After removal of 0 bases from V and 6 bases from J, the junction contained 15 bases not matched to a gene. CDR1 and CDR2 (germline): SGDLS, YYNGEE. CDR3 DNA: TGTGCCAGCAGCGTAGGTTCGGGACAGGGGACGGCACCCTCCGAGCAGTACTTC. Translated: CASSVGSGQGTAPSEQYF.

V is TRBV7-2 and J is TRBJ2-2; D is possibly TRBD2 (5 bases). Germline lookup yields CDR1 SGHTA and CDR2 FQGNSA. This CDR3 comprises 14 residues. Trimming took 5 bases from V and 1 from J, leaving 8 bases between them. The CDR3 region is CASSRRGNTGELFF. CDR3 DNA: TGTGCCAGCAGCCGCCGGGGGAACACCGGGGAGCTGTTTTTT.

A word on this clone: Other DNA sequences of this sample code for an identical CDR3. The chain is built from TRBV19 and TRBJ2-7, with 10 bases lining up with TRBD1. There are 14 residues in the CDR3. V lost 5 bases, J lost 4 bases, and 5 bases stayed unmatched. Per the germline V gene, CDR1 is LNHDA and CDR2 is SQIVND (reference sequence). CDR3 in DNA: TGTGCCAGTAGTTCCGGGACAGGGGAGTACGAGCAGTACTTC. Translating gives CASSSGTGEYEQYF.

The gene calls are TRBV4-1 and TRBJ1-1; TRBD1 matches at 9 bases. The CDR3 consists of 15 residues. CDR1 and CDR2 (germline): MGHRA, YSYEKL. Losses at the gene ends were 2 bases for V and 6 bases for J; bases not matched to a gene: 7. CDR3 bases: TGCGCCAGCAGCCAATTGCAGGACAGGGGTTCTGAAGCTTTCTTT. Encoded protein: CASSQLQDRGSEAFF.

The V and J genes are TRBV7-8 and TRBJ2-5; 8 bases match TRBD2. The CDR3 is made up of 14 amino acids. Germline V gene data show CDR1 as SGHVS and CDR2 as FQNEAQ. Unmatched junction bases numbered 2, after V lost 1 base and J lost 4 bases. For the CDR3, the DNA is TGTGCCAGCAGCTTAGGCGGGGGGATAGAGACCCAGTACTTC. Its protein is CASSLGGGIETQYF. Based on the CDR3 plus reference TRBV7-8 and TRBJ2-5, the full variable domain is GAGVSQSPRYKVAKRGQDVALRCDPISGHVSLFWYQQALGQGPEFLTYFQNEAQLDKSGLPSDRFFAERPEGSVSTLKIQRTQQEDSAVYLCASSLGGGIETQYFGPGTRLLVL.

The gene calls are TRBV4-1 and TRBJ2-7; 7 bases match TRBD2. Germline loops: CDR1 MGHRA, CDR2 YSYEKL. The trim removed 3 bases at V and 4 bases at J, leaving 9 bases unmatched. The CDR3 sequence is 15 residues long. CDR3 loop: CASSHKRDAQYEQYF. In DNA, the CDR3 is TGCGCCAGCAGCCATAAGCGGGACGCCCAATACGAGCAGTACTTC.

The chain is built from TRBV14 and TRBJ2-5; D may be TRBD1 (5 bases). The CDR3 loop spans 15 amino acids. CDR1 and CDR2 (germline): SGHDN, FVKESK. V lost 4 bases to trimming and J lost 4 bases, with 16 bases between them. CDR3 loop: CASSLGQALRETQYF. CDR3 coding DNA: TGTGCCAGCAGCCTCGGACAAGCTTTGCGAGAGACCCAGTACTTC.

The CDR3 sequence: CASSQSERGHTGELFF. CDR3 DNA sequence: TGCGCCAGCAGCCAATCTGAGCGGGGGCACACCGGGGAGCTGTTTTTT. The chain uses TRBV4-1 and TRBJ2-2, with 8 bases fitting TRBD2. The CDR3 sequence is 16 residues long. The germline CDR1 and CDR2 sequences are MGHRA and YSYEKL. Trimming cost V 2 bases and J 3 bases; bases outside gene matches: 5.

The genes are TRBV5-1 and TRBJ1-3; D gene ambiguous. This CDR3 has 12 amino acids. The germline V gene has CDR1 SGHRS and CDR2 YFSETQ. Trimming took off 4 bases at V and 9 bases at J, with 11 bases between the two ends. CDR3: CASSEDLSTIYF. The DNA for the CDR3 is TGCGCCAGCAGCGAAGACCTGAGCACCATATATTTT.

This clone was seen more than once but under ten times. The same CDR3 can be traced to other DNA sequences in this sample. V usage is TRBV27 and J usage is TRBJ1-6; weak D call: TRBD1 (6 bases). With 2 bases removed from V and 8 bases from J, the gap between germline ends came to 7 bases. This CDR3 is 13 amino acids long. Germline loops: CDR1 MNHEY, CDR2 SMNVEV (reference sequence). CDR3 sequence: CASSLGGDSPLHF. The DNA for the CDR3 is TGTGCCAGCAGTTTAGGGGGCGATTCACCCCTCCACTTT.

The rearrangement links TRBV11-2 to TRBJ1-2, with D possibly matching TRBD1 (6 bases). Germline V gene data show CDR1 as SGHAT and CDR2 as FQNNGV. With 4 bases removed from V and 5 bases from J, the gap between germline ends came to 26 bases. This CDR3 is built from 18 residues. The CDR3 here is CASSSRVPGGQSTYGYTF. CDR3 sequence (DNA): TGTGCCAGCAGCTCTAGAGTGCCGGGAGGACAGTCTACTTATGGCTACACCTTC.

This clone was recorded once. The chain uses TRBV5-1 and TRBJ2-2; D is unresolved. V lost 5 bases, J lost 6 bases, and 5 bases lay in between. The CDR3 covers 11 residues. The V gene's germline CDR1 is SGHRS and CDR2 YFSETQ. CDR3 protein: CASRVAGELFF. The CDR3 DNA is TGCGCCAGCAGAGTGGCCGGGGAGCTGTTTTTT.

This chain links TRBV19 with TRBJ1-5; tentatively, D is TRBD1 (6 bases). The CDR3 covers 13 residues. Germline V lookup: CDR1 LNHDA, CDR2 SQIVND (reference sequence). V lost 7 bases, J lost 4 bases, and 11 bases lay in between. CDR3 DNA: TGTGCCAGTACCACACAGGGAAATCAGCCCCAGCATTTT. This gives the protein CASTTQGNQPQHF.